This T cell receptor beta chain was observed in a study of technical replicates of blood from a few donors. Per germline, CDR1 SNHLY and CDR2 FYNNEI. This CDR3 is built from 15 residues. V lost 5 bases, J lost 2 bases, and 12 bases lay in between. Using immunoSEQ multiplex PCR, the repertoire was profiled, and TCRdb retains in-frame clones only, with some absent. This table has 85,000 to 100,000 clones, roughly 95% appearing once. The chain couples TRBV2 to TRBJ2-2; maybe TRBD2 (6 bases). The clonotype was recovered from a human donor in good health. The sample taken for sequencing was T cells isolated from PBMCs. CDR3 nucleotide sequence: TGTGCCAGCAGTTGGGACTCCCGAAACACCGGGGAGCTGTTTTTT. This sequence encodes CASSWDSRNTGELFF.